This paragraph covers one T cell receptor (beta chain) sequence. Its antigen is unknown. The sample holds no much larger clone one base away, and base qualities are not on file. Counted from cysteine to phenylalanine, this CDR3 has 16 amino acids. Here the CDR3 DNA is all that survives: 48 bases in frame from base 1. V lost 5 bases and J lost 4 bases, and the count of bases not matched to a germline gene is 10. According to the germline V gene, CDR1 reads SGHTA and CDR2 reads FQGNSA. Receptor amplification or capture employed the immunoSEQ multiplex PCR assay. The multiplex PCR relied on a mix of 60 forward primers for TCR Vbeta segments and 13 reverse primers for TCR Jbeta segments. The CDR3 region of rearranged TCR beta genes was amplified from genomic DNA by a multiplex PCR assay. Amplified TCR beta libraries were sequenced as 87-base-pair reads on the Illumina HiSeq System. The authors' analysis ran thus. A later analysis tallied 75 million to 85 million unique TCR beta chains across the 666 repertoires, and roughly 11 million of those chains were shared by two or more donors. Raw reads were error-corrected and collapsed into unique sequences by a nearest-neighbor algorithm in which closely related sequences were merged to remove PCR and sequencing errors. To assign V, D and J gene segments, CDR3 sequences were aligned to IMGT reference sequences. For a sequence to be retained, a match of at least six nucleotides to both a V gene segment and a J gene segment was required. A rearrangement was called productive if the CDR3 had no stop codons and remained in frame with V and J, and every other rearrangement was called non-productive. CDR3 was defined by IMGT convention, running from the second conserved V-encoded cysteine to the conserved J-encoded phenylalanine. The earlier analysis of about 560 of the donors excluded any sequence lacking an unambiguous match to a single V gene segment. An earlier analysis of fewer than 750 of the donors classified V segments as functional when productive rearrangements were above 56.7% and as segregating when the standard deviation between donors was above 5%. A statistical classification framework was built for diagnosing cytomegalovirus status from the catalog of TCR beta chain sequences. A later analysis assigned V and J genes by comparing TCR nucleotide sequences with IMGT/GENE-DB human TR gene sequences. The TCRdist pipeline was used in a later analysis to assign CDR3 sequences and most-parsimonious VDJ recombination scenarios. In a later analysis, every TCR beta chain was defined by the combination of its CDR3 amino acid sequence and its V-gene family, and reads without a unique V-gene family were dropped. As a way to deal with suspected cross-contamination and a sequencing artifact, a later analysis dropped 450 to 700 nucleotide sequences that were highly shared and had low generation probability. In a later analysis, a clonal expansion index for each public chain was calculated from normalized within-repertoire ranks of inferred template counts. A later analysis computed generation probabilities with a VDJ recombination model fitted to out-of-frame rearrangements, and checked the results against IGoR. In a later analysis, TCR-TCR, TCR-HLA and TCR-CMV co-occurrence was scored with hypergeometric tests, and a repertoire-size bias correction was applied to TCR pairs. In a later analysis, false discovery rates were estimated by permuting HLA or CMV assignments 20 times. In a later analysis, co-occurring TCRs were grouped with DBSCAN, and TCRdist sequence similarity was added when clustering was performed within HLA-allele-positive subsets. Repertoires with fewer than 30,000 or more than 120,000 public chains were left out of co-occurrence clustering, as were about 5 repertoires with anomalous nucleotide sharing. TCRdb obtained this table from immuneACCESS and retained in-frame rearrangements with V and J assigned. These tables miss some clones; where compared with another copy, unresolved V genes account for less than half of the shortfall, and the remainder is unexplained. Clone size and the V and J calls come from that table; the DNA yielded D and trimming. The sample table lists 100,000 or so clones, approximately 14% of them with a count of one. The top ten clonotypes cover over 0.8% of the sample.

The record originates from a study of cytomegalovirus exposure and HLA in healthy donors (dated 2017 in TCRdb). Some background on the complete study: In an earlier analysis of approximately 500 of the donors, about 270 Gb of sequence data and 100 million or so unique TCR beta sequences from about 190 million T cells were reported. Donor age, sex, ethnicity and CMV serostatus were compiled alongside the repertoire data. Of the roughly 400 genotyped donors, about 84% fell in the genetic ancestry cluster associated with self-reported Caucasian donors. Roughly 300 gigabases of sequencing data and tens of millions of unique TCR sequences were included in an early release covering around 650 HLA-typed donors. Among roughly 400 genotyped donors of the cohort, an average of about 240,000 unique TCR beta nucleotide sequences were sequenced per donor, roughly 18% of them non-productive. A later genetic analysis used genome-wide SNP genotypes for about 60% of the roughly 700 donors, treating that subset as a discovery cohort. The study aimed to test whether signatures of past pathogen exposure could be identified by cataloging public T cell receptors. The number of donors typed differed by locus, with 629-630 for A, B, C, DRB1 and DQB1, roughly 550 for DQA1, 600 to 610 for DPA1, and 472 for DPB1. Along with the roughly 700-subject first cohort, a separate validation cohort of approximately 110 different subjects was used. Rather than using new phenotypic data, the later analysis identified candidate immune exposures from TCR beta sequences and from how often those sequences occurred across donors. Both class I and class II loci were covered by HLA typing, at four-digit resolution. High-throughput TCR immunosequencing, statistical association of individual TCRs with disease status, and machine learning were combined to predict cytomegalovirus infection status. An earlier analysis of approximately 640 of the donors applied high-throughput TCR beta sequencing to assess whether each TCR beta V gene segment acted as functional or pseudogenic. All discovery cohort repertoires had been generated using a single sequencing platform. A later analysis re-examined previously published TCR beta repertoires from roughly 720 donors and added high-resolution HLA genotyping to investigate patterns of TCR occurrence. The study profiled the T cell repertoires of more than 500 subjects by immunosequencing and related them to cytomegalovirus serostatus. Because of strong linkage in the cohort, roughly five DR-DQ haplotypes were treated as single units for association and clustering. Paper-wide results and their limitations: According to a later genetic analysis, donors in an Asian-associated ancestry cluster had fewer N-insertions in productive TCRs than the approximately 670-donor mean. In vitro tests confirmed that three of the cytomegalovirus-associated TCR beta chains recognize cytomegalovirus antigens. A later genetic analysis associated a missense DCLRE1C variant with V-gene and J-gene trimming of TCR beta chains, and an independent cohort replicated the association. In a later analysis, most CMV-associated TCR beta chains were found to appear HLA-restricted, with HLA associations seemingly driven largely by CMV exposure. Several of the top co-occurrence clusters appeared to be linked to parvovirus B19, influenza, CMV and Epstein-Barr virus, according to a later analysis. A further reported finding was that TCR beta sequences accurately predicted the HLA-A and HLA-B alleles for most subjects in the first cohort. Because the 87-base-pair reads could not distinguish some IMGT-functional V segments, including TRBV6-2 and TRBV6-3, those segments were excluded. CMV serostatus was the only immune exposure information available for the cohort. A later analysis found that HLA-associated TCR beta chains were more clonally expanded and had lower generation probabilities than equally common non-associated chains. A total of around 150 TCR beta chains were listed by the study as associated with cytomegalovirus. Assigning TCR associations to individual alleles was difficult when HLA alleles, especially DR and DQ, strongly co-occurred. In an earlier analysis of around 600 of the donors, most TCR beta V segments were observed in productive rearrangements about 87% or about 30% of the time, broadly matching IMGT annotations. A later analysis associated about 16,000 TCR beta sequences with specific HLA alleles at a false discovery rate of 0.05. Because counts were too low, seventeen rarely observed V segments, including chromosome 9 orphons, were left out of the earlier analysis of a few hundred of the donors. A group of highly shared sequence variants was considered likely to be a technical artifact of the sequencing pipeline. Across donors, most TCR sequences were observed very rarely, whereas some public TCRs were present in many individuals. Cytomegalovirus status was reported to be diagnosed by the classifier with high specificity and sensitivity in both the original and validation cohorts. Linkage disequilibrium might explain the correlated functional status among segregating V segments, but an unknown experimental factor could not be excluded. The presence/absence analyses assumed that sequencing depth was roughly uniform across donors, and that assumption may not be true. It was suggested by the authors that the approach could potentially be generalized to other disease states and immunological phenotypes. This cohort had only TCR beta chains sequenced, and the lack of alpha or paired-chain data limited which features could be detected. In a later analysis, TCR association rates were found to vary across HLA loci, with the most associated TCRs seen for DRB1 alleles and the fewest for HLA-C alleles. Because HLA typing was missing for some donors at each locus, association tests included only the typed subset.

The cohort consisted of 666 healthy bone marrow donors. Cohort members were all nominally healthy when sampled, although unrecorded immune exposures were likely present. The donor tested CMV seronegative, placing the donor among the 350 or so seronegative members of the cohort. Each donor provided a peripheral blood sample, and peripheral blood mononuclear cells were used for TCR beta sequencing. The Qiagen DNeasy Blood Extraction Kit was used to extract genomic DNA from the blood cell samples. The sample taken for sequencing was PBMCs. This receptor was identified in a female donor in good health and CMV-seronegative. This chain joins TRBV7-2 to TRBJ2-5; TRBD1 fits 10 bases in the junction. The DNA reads TGTGCCAGCAGCGAGAACCGGGACAGGGGTTTAGAGACCCAGTACTTC. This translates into CASSENRDRGLETQYF.